The 15 T cell receptor beta chains presented below share a single source sample, sequenced in a study of T-cell memory formation after mild COVID-19. In TCRdb, the 5' RACE reads were re-called with MiXCR into one record per CDR3 protein. The sample has roughly 320,000 distinct CDR3 sequences; under 30% are singletons. The sequenced material came from PBMCs or a T cell subset sorted from them (not recorded which). Receptors were obtained from an adult woman who had mild COVID-19 (a few samples of this study predate the infection). Cell type and time point are not known.

The chain couples TRBV4-3 to TRBJ1-1; unclear D gene. Germline loops: CDR1 LGHNA, CDR2 YSLEER. The CDR3 runs to 14 residues. V was pared by 0 bases and J by 1 base, with 6 bases between. The CDR3 DNA follows: TGCGCCAGCAGCCAAGATATAGGGAACACTGAAGCTTTCTTT. It translates to CASSQDIGNTEAFF.

This clonotype was counted only a few times. The chain is built from TRBV12-3 or TRBV12-4 and TRBJ1-2; maybe TRBD1 (5 bases). V shed 5 bases and J shed 3 bases, with 10 bases lying between them. The CDR3 is made up of 13 amino acids. The CDR3 reads CASSLDSYYGYTF. The CDR3 DNA reads TGTGCCAGCAGTCTTGACAGCTACTATGGCTACACCTTC.

The rearrangement uses TRBV7-3 and TRBJ2-6; D may be TRBD1 (6 bases). The length of the CDR3 is 16 residues. Germline V gene sequence: CDR1 SGHTA, CDR2 FQGTGA. V was shortened by 4 bases and J by 4 bases, with 14 bases between the two germline ends. The CDR3 loop reads CASSSTGTRGANVLTF. The CDR3 nucleotides are TGTGCCAGCAGCTCCACCGGGACAAGAGGGGCCAACGTCCTGACTTTC.

This chain links TRBV3-1 with TRBJ2-7; tentatively, D is TRBD1 or TRBD2 (5 bases each). V was trimmed by 1 base and J by 5 bases, leaving 15 bases between them. The V gene's germline CDR1 is LGHDT and CDR2 YNNKEL (reference sequence). This CDR3 has 15 residues. The CDR3 region is CASSQGRKGLDEQYF. In DNA form, the CDR3 reads TGTGCCAGCAGCCAAGGGAGGAAGGGGTTGGACGAGCAGTACTTC.

At least ten counts were recorded for this clonotype. The chain couples TRBV3-1 to TRBJ2-1; D unclear. Trimming took off 4 bases at V and 4 bases at J, with 14 bases between the two ends. The V gene's germline CDR1 is LGHDT and CDR2 YNNKEL (reference sequence). The CDR3 consists of 15 residues. CDR3 in amino acids: CASSPLGAWYNEQFF. For the CDR3, the DNA is TGTGCCAGCAGCCCCCTTGGTGCTTGGTACAATGAGCAGTTCTTC.

The CDR3, as DNA: TGTGCCAGCAGGTCGACAGGGGGCTATGGCTACACCTTC. Translating gives CASRSTGGYGYTF. The chain is built from TRBV6-1 and TRBJ1-2; TRBD1 aligns across 9 bases. From germline, CDR1 is MNHNS and CDR2 SASEGT. V shed 6 bases and J 4 bases; nucleotides not matched to a gene: 3. The CDR3 extends over 13 amino acids.

This clonotype was observed a few times. The chain has TRBV7-6 and TRBJ2-3; 9 positions agree with TRBD1. The V and J ends lost 5 bases and 3 bases, in that order; junction bases with no gene match: 12. This CDR3 is built from 17 residues. CDR1 SGHVS and CDR2 FNYEAQ come from the germline V gene. The CDR3 loop reads CASSHSKTGGRTDTQYF. In nucleotides, the CDR3 is TGTGCCAGCAGCCACTCCAAGACAGGGGGTAGGACAGATACGCAGTATTTT.

The table lists this clonotype with a few counts. This chain uses TRBV18 with TRBJ1-1; unclear D gene. Germline V lookup: CDR1 KGHSH, CDR2 LQKENI. CDR3 length equals 14 residues. The germline V and J ends were trimmed by 3 bases and 1 base, with 9 bases remaining between them. The CDR3 sequence is CASSPRTANTEAFF. The CDR3 nucleotides read TGTGCCAGCTCACCGAGGACGGCGAACACTGAAGCTTTCTTT.

V usage is TRBV29-1 and J usage is TRBJ2-6; 9 nucleotides agree with TRBD1. CDR1 is SQVTM and CDR2 is ANQGSEA in the germline V gene. The CDR3 runs to 17 residues. Losses at the gene ends were 4 bases for V and 0 bases for J; bases not matched to a gene: 7. The CDR3: CSVGPGQGFSGANVLTF. The DNA for the CDR3 is TGCAGCGTTGGGCCGGGACAGGGATTCTCTGGGGCCAACGTCCTGACTTTC.

J is TRBJ2-2 and V is TRBV5-1; 8 bases are a match to TRBD1. The length of the CDR3 is 15 residues. The V gene end was trimmed by 7 bases and the J gene end by 5 bases; junction bases not matched to a gene: 10. CDR1 is SGHRS, CDR2 YFSETQ, per germline. CDR3 in DNA: TGCGCCAGCGCGGGACAGGCCGGTGGGACCGGGGAGCTGTTTTTT. Its translation is CASAGQAGGTGELFF.

The V gene is TRBV20-1, the J gene TRBJ1-1; 9 bases agree with TRBD1. This CDR3 is 17 amino acids long. Germline V lookup: CDR1 DFQATT, CDR2 SNEGSKA (reference sequence). V trimming: 0 bases; J trimming: 0 bases; junction bases outside the gene matches: 8. This CDR3 reads CSARDLDRGAMNTEAFF. The DNA of the CDR3 is TGCAGTGCTAGAGATCTGGACAGGGGAGCTATGAACACTGAAGCTTTCTTT.

This rearrangement joins TRBV7-2 to TRBJ1-1; D might be TRBD1 (5 bases). Germline CDR1 and CDR2: SGHTA and FQGNSA. The CDR3 spans 14 residues. V was clipped by 5 bases and J by 8 bases, with 18 bases between them. This chain's CDR3 is CASSTQNRFGEAFF. CDR3 nucleotides: TGTGCCAGCAGCACTCAGAACAGGTTCGGGGAAGCTTTCTTT.

This clonotype was seen a handful of times. The chain joins TRBV6-5 to TRBJ2-3; 8 bases map to TRBD2. This CDR3 is 16 amino acids long. Germline CDR1 MNHEY, CDR2 SVGAGI. The junction had 6 bases not matched to a gene; V was cut back by 2 bases and J by 2 bases. Here the CDR3 reads CASSYASGGYTDTQYF. In DNA form, the CDR3 reads TGTGCCAGCAGTTACGCCAGCGGGGGATACACAGATACGCAGTATTTT.

This clonotype was seen a few times. V usage is TRBV7-3 and J usage is TRBJ2-5; D is possibly TRBD1 or TRBD2 (6 bases each). This CDR3 is built from 15 residues. V was clipped by 6 bases and J by 4 bases, with 18 bases between them. CDR1 and CDR2 from the germline V gene are SGHTA and FQGTGA. In DNA form, the CDR3 reads TGTGCCAGCAGAGCAACGGGGGCTCCATTAGAGACCCAGTACTTC. Translating gives CASRATGAPLETQYF.

In its sample, this clonotype was seen a few times. The V and J genes are TRBV12-3 or TRBV12-4 and TRBJ2-7; 8 bases agree with TRBD1. V was pared by 2 bases and J by 5 bases, with 8 bases of the junction left unmatched. The CDR3 runs to 15 residues. This CDR3 reads CASSLMGQVLHEQYF. The CDR3 DNA sequence: TGTGCCAGCAGTTTAATGGGACAGGTTTTGCACGAGCAGTACTTC.